Included here is one T cell receptor beta chain sequence, with context. What it binds is unknown. The germline gives CDR1 LNHDA, CDR2 SQIVND (reference sequence). This CDR3 spans 15 amino acids. With a J-beta primer mix and a sample-barcoded 5' primer, a second PCR ran 7 to 11 cycles. Each CDR3 protein gets one entry after TCRdb re-called the 5' RACE reads with MiXCR. The sample has around 1,500,000 distinct CDR3 sequences; over 25% are singletons. This sample is part of a study of blood T cells in healthy people across ages. Regarding the study as a whole: Using unsorted PBMCs precluded a conclusive naive versus antigen-experienced comparison. Age brought a roughly linear fall in TCR beta diversity measured per million T cells. Strong correlation existed between TCR beta diversity and naive T cell percentage.

The sequence was collected from a woman between 25 and 40 years old in good health. J is TRBJ2-4 and V is TRBV19; D is unresolved. With the DNA end fitting TRBJ2-5 better, the J assignment may be wrong. The sequenced sample consisted of blood. CDR3 sequence reads: CASSIDDQNGETQYF. CDR3 coding DNA: TGTGCCAGTAGTATAGATGACCAAAATGGAGAGACCCAGTACTTC.